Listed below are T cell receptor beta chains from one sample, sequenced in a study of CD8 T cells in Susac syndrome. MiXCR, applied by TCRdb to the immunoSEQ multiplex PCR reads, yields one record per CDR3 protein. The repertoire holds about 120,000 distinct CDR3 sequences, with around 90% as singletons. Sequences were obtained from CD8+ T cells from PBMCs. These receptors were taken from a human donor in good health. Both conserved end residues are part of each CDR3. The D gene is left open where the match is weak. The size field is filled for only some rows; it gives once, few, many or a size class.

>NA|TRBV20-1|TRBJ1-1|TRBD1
TGCAGTGCTAGGACAGGGATCGGCACTGAAGCTTTCTTT
CSARTGIGTEAFF
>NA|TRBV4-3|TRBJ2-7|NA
TGCGCCAGCAGCCAAGATAGGCTTACGCAAAAGTCCTACGAGCAGTACTTC
CASSQDRLTQKSYEQYF
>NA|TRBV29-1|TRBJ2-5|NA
TGCAGCGTTGTTCGCCCGGGACCGGACGCAGAGACCCAGTACTTC
CSVVRPGPDAETQYF
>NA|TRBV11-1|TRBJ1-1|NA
TGTGCCAGCAGCTTAGCGAGTTCCGCCAGCTTAAGTGGGGACACTGAAGCTTTCTTT
CASSLASSASLSGDTEAFF
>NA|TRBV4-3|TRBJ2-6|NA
TGCGCCAGCAGCCAAGATATTGTAGGGGTAGGGTCTGGGGCCAACGTCCTGACTTTC
CASSQDIVGVGSGANVLTF
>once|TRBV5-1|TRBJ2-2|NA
TGCGCCAGCAGCTTACAGGGAGGGTCTGGCGGCGGGGAGCTGTTTTTT
CASSLQGGSGGGELFF
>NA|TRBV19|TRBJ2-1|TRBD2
TGTGCCAGTAGTATAGGACTAGCGGTTTACAATGAGCAGTTCTTC
CASSIGLAVYNEQFF
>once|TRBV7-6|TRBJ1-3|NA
TGTGCCAGCAGCTTAAATAGTAACACCATATATTTT
CASSLNSNTIYF
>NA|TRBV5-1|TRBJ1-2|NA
TGCGCCAGCAGCTTGGAGGGGGGCCCACGGTATGGCTACACCTTC
CASSLEGGPRYGYTF
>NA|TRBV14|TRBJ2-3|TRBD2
TGTGCCAGCAGCGACAGTTTAGCGGGATCGCAGTATTTT
CASSDSLAGSQYF
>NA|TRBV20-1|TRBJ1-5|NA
TGCAGTGCTAGAGACGGTTCTGACACAAATCAGCCCCAGCATTTT
CSARDGSDTNQPQHF
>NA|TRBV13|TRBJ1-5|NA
TGTGCCAGCCGTAGGGGGGGGCAGCCCCAGCATTTT
CASRRGGQPQHF
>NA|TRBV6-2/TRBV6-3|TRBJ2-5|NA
TGTGCCAGCGGACGAGGGCGCCAAGAGACCCAGTACTTC
CASGRGRQETQYF
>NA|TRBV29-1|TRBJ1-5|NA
TGCAGCGGTACTCCAGGGGGCAATCAGCCCCAGCATTTT
CSGTPGGNQPQHF
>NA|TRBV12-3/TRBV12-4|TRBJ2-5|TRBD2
TGTGCCAGCAGTTCAGAGCGGGAAGGAGAGACCCAGTACTTC
CASSSEREGETQYF
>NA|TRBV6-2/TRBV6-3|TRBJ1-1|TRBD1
TGTGCCAGCGGACAGGTTCCTTATTGGAACACTGAAGCTTTCTTT
CASGQVPYWNTEAFF
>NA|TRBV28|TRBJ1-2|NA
TGTGCCAGCAGTTTAGTCGGTGATCAGGGGGGCTACACCTTC
CASSLVGDQGGYTF
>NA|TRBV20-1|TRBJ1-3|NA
TGCAGGGCCGGCCGTGGGGGGGACACCATATATTTT
CRAGRGGDTIYF
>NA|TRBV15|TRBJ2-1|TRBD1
TGTGCCCTAGGGACAGGGGGCAATGAGCAGTTCTTC
CALGTGGNEQFF
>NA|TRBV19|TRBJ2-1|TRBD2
TGTGCCAGTAGTATAAACGAGGCTAGCGGGAGGGCCGAGCAGTTCTTC
CASSINEASGRAEQFF
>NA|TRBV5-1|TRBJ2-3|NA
TGCGCCAGCAGACCCACCGGTACCACAGATACGCAGTATTTT
CASRPTGTTDTQYF
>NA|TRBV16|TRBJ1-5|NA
TGTGCCAGCAGCCCGGAGTATAGCAATCAGCCCCAGCATTTT
CASSPEYSNQPQHF
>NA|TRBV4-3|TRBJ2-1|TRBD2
TGCGCCAGCAGCCAAGAGGCGGGAGCGCGCGATGAGCAGTTCTTC
CASSQEAGARDEQFF
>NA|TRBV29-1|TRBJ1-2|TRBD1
TGCAGCGCCGGTATCCAGGGGGCCGATGGCTACACCTTC
CSAGIQGADGYTF
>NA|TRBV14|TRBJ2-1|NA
TGTGCCAGCAGCCAAGACAGGGGTATTAGGTTCAATGAGCAGTTCTTC
CASSQDRGIRFNEQFF
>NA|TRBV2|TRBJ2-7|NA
TGTGCCAGCAGTGGAGGCACAGATATCTCCTACGAGCAGTACTTC
CASSGGTDISYEQYF
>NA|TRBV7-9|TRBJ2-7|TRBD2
TGTGCCAGCAGCTTAGCTACTAGCGGGAGGATCCACGAGCAGTACTTC
CASSLATSGRIHEQYF
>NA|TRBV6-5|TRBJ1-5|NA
TGTGCCAGCAGTTTTACAGGCTTCAATCAGCCCCAGCATTTT
CASSFTGFNQPQHF
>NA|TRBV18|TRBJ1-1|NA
TGTGCCAGCTCACCCCCCCTAGGCGGGCAAGCTTTCTTT
CASSPPLGGQAFF
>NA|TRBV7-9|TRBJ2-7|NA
TGTGCCAGCAGCCAGTTCTACGAGCAGTACTTC
CASSQFYEQYF
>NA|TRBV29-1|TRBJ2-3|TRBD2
TGCAGCTGTCGTCCCCAGCGGGGGTCGGGCCCAGATACGCAGTATTTT
CSCRPQRGSGPDTQYF
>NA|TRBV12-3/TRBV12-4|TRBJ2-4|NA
TGTGCCAGTACCGCAAGTCTGCCAGGGGGGCTCAGGGGGGCCAAAAACATTCAGTACTTC
CASTASLPGGLRGAKNIQYF
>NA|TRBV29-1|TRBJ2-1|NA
TGCAGCGGGCGGCGCGATGAGCAGTTCTTC
CSGRRDEQFF
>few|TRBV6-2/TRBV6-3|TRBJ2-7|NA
TGTGCCAGCATCGCAGACGGGCGGTACGAGCAGTACTTC
CASIADGRYEQYF
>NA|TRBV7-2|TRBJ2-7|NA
TGTGCCAGCAGCCCGAACGGGGGTCCCTACGAGCAGTACTTC
CASSPNGGPYEQYF
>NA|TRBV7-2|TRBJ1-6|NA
TGTGCCAGCAGCTACCCGGGGTCACCCCTCCACTTT
CASSYPGSPLHF
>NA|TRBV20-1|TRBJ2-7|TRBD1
TGCAGTGGGATGGGACAGGTCCCCTCCTACGAGCAGTACTTC
CSGMGQVPSYEQYF
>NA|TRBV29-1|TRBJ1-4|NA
TGCAGCGTTGGCTGGGTCTTTGCTGCAACTAATGAAAAACTGTTTTTT
CSVGWVFAATNEKLFF
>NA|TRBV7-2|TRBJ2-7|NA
TGTGCCAGCAGCTTCCTGGCCCGCTCCTACGAGCAGTACTTC
CASSFLARSYEQYF
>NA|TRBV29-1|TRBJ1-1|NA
TGCAGCGTTGCGGCAGTGGGCCGGCGGACTGAAGCTTTCTTT
CSVAAVGRRTEAFF
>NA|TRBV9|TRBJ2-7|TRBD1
TGTGCCAGCAGCGGAGGGGACAGGGCGAGCTCCTACGAGCAGTACTTC
CASSGGDRASSYEQYF